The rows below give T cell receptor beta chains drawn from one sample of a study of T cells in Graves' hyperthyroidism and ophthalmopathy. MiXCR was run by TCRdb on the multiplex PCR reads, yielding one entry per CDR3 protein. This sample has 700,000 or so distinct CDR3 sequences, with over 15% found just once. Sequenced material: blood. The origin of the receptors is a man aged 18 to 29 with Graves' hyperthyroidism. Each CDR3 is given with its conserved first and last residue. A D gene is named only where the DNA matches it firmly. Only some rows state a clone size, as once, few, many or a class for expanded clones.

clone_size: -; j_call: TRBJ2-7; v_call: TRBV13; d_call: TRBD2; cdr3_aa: CASSLRGSQREQYF; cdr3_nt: TGTGCCAGCAGCTTGCGCGGGAGTCAGAGGGAGCAGTACTTC
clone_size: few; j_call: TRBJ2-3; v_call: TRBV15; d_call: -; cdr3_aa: CATSSPQGNRMTDTQYF; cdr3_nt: TGTGCCACCAGCAGTCCCCAGGGTAACCGTATGACAGATACGCAGTATTTT
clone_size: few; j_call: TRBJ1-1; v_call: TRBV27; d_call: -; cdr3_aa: CASSPTMNTEAFF; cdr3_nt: TGTGCCAGCAGCCCCACCATGAACACTGAAGCTTTCTTT
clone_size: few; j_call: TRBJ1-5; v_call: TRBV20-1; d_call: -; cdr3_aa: CSALMRGVNQPQHF; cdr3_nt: TGCAGTGCTTTAATGAGGGGGGTCAATCAGCCCCAGCATTTT
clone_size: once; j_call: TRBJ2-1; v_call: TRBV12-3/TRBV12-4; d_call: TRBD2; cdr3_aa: CASSPPSGRAGEQFF; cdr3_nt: TGTGCCAGCAGTCCACCGAGCGGGAGGGCCGGAGAGCAGTTCTTC
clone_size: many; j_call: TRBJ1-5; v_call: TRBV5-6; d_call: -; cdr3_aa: CASSLGLNQPQHF; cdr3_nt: TGTGCCAGCAGTTTAGGTCTCAATCAGCCCCAGCATTTT
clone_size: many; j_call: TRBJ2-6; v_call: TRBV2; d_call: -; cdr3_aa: CASSDLTGANVLTF; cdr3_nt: TGTGCCAGCAGTGATCTTACTGGGGCCAACGTCCTGACTTTC
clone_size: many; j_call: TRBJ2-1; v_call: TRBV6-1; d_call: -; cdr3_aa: CASGQGPYNEQFF; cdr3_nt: TGTGCCAGCGGTCAAGGGCCCTACAATGAGCAGTTCTTC
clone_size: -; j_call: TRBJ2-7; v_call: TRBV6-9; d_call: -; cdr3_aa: CASSWGTIDTYEQYF; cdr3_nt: TGTGCCAGCAGTTGGGGGACAATAGACACCTACGAGCAGTACTTC
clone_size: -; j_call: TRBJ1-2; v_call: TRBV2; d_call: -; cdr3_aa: CASRGDTRYTF; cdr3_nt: TGTGCCAGCAGGGGGGACACCCGCTACACCTTC
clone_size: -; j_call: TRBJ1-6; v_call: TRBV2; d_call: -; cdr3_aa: CASSAQGPYNSPLHF; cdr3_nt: TGTGCCAGCAGCGCCCAGGGACCCTATAATTCACCCCTCCACTTT
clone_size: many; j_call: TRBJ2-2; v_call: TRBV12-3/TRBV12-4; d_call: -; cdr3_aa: CASNVLATGELFF; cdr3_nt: TGTGCCAGCAATGTCTTAGCGACCGGGGAGCTGTTTTTT
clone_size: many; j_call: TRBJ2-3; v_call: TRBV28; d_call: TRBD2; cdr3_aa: CASSDSGSTDTQYF; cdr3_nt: TGTGCCAGCAGTGATAGCGGGAGCACAGATACGCAGTATTTT
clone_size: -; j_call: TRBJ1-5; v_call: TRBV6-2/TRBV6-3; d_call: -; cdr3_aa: CASTGGGYQPQHF; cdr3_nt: TGTGCCAGCACCGGCGGAGGGTACCAGCCCCAGCATTTT
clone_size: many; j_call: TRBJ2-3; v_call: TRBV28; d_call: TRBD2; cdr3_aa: CASSPGTSLGGTDTQYF; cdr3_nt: TGTGCCAGCAGCCCCGGGACTAGCTTGGGGGGCACAGATACGCAGTATTTT
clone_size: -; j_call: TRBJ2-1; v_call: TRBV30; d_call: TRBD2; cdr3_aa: CAWRGSGRARWNEQFF; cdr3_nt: TGTGCCTGGAGGGGCAGCGGGAGGGCACGTTGGAATGAGCAGTTCTTC
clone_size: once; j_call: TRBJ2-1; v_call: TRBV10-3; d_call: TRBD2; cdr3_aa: CAISPGTSGRTHNEQFF; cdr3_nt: TGTGCCATCAGTCCCGGGACTAGCGGGAGAACTCACAATGAGCAGTTCTTC
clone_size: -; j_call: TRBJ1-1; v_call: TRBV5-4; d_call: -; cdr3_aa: CASTRSLSRTEAFF; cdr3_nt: TGTGCCAGCACCCGGAGTTTGAGTCGCACTGAAGCTTTCTTT
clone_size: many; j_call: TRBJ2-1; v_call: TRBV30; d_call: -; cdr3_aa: CAWSDSGWDNEQFF; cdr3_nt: TGTGCCTGGAGTGATAGCGGATGGGACAATGAGCAGTTCTTC
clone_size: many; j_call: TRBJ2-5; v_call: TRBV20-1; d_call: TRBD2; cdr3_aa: CSARDPTSGRAWETQYF; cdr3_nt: TGCAGTGCTAGAGACCCGACTAGCGGGAGGGCATGGGAGACCCAGTACTTC
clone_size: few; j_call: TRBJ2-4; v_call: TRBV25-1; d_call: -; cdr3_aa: CASSPLRGGKNIQYF; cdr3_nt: TGTGCCAGCAGCCCCCTAAGGGGCGGCAAAAACATTCAGTACTTC
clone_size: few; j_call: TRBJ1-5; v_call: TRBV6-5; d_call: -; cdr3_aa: CASSYEGPTKPYSNQPQHF; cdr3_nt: TGTGCCAGCAGTTACGAGGGCCCGACGAAGCCTTATAGCAATCAGCCCCAGCATTTT
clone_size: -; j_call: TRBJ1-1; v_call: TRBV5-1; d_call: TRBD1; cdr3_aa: CASSLLTGALNTEAFF; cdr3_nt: TGCGCCAGCAGCTTGCTGACAGGGGCCCTTAACACTGAAGCTTTCTTT
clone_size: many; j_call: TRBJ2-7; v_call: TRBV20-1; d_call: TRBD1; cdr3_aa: CSARDGTGSSYEQYF; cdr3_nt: TGCAGTGCTAGAGACGGGACAGGGAGCTCCTACGAGCAGTACTTC
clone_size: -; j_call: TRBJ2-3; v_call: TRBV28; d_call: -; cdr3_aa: CASIPADSSSTDTQYF; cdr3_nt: TGTGCCAGCATTCCCGCGGACAGTTCTAGCACAGATACGCAGTATTTT
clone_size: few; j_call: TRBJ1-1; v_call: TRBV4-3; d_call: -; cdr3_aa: CASSPDLLRGGTEAFF; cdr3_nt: TGCGCCAGCAGCCCCGACTTACTTCGGGGCGGCACTGAAGCTTTCTTT
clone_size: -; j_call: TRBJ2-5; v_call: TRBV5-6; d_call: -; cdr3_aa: CASSLVGYNKPYQETQYF; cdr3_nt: TGTGCCAGCAGCTTGGTAGGTTACAACAAACCGTACCAAGAGACCCAGTACTTC
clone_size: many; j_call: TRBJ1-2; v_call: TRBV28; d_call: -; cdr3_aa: CASNTRPGGYTF; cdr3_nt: TGTGCCAGCAATACCCGCCCGGGGGGCTACACCTTC
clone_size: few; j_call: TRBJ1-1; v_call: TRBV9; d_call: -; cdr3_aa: CASSAAGGTEAFF; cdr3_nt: TGTGCCAGCAGCGCCGCCGGGGGGACTGAAGCTTTCTTT
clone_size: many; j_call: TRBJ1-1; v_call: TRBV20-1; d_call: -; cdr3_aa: CSARWTEAFF; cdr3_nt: TGCAGTGCTAGATGGACTGAAGCTTTCTTT
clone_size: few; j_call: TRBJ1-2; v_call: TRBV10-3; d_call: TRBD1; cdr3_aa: CAISDHQGAGYGYTF; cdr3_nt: TGTGCCATCAGTGATCACCAGGGGGCCGGCTATGGCTACACCTTC
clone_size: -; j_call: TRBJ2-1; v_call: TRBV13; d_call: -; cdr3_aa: CASSLGIAGPCEQFF; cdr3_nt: TGTGCCAGCAGCTTAGGGATTGCAGGACCCTGCGAGCAGTTCTTC
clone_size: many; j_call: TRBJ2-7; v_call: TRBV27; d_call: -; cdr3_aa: CASSLFPGPYEQYF; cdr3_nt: TGTGCCAGCAGTTTATTTCCAGGGCCCTACGAGCAGTACTTC
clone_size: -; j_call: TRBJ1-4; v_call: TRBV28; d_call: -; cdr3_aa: CASVGGEKLFF; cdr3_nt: TGTGCCAGCGTCGGGGGGGAAAAACTGTTTTTT
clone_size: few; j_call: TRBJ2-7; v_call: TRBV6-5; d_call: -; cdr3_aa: CASSYTPGDRREQYF; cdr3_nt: TGTGCCAGCAGTTACACCCCGGGAGATCGGCGCGAGCAGTACTTC
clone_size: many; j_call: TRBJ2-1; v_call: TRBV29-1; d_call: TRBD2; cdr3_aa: CSVRTAGTSGREFF; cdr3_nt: TGCAGCGTTCGGACCGCCGGGACTAGCGGGAGGGAGTTCTTC
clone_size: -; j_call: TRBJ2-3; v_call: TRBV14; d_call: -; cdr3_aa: CASSYSTATDTQYF; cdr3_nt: TGTGCCAGCAGCTACTCGACAGCCACAGATACGCAGTATTTT
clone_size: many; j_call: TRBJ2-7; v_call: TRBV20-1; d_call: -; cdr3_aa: CSARTGGSYEQYF; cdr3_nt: TGCAGTGCTAGGACCGGGGGCTCCTACGAGCAGTACTTC
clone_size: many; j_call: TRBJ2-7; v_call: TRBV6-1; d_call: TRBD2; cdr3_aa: CASSAGLAVSYEQYF; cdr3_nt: TGTGCCAGCAGTGCGGGACTAGCGGTCTCCTACGAGCAGTACTTC
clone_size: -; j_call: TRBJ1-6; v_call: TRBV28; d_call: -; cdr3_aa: CASKGLPSSYNSPLHF; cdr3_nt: TGTGCCAGCAAGGGACTGCCGAGCTCCTATAATTCACCCCTCCACTTT
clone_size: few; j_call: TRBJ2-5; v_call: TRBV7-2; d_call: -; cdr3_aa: CASSQAYQGPQETQYF; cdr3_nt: TGTGCCAGCAGTCAAGCCTACCAGGGACCGCAAGAGACCCAGTACTTC